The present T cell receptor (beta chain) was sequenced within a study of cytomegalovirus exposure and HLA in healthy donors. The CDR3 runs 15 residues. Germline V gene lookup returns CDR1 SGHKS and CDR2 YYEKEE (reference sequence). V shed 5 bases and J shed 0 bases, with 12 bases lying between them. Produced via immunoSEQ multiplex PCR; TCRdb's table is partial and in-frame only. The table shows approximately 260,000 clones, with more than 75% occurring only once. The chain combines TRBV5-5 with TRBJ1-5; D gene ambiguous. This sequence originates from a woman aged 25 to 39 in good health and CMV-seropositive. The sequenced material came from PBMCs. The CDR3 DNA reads TGTGCCAGCAGGGTGACGGGGTATAGCAATCAGCCCCAGCATTTT. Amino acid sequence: CASRVTGYSNQPQHF.